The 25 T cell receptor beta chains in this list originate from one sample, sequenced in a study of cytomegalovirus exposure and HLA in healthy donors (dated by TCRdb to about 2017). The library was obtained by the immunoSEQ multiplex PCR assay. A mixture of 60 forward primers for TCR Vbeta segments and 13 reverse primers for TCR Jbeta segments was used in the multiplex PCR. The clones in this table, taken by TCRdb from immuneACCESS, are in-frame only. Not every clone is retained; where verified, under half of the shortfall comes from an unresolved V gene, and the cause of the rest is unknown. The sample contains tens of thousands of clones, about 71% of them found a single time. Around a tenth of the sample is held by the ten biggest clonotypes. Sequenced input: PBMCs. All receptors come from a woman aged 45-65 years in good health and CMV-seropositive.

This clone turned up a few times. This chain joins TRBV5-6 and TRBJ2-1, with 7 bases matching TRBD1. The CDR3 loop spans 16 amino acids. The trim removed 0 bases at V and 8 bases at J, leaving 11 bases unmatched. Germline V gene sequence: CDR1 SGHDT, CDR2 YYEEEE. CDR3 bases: TGTGCCAGCAGCTTGGATCCGACACAGGGGTGGTATGAGCAGTTCTTC. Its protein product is CASSLDPTQGWYEQFF.

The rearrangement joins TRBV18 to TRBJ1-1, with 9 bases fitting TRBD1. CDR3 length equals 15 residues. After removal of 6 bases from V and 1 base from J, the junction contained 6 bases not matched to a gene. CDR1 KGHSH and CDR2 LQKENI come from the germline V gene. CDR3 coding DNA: TGTGCCAGCTCGCGGGACAGGGCAAGGAACACTGAAGCTTTCTTT. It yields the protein CASSRDRARNTEAFF.

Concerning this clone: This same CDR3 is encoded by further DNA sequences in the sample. The CDR3 sequence is CASSLGREDGYTF. The DNA for the CDR3 is TGTGCCAGCAGCTTAGGGCGGGAGGATGGCTACACCTTC. J is TRBJ1-2 and V is TRBV7-9; D not resolved. The CDR3 is made up of 13 amino acids. Trimming pared 1 base from V and 6 bases from J, leaving 9 bases between. Per the germline V gene, CDR1 is SEHNR and CDR2 is FQNEAQ (reference sequence).

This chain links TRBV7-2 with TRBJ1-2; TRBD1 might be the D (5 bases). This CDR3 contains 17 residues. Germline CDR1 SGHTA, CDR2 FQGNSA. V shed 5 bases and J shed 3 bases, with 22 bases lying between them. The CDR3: CASSPIAGATSDYGYTF. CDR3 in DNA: TGTGCCAGCAGCCCAATCGCTGGGGCGACTTCTGACTATGGCTACACCTTC.

CDR3 DNA sequence: TGCGCCAGCAGTGAGACCGCGACCGGGGAGCTGTTTTTT. Residues: CASSETATGELFF. The V gene is TRBV10-2, the J gene TRBJ2-2; no clear D. CDR3 size: 13 residues. The V gene's germline CDR1 is WSHSY and CDR2 SAAADI. V was clipped by 2 bases and J by 5 bases, with 6 bases between them.

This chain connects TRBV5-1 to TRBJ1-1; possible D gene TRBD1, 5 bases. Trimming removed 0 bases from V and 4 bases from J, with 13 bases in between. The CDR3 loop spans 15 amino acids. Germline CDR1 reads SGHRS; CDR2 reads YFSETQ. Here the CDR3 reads CASSLAAGQGTEAFF. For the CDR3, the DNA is TGCGCCAGCAGCTTGGCCGCGGGGCAGGGCACTGAAGCTTTCTTT.

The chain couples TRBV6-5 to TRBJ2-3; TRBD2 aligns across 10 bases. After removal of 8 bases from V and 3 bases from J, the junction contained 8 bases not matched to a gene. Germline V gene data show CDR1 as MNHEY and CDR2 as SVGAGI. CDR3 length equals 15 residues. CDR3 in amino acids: CASGPTSGLTDTQYF. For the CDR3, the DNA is TGTGCCAGCGGGCCGACTAGCGGGTTAACAGATACGCAGTATTTT.

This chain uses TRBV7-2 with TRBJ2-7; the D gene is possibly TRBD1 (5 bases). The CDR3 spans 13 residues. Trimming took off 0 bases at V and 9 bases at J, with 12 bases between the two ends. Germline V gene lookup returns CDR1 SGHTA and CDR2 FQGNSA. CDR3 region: CASSLATDTLQYF. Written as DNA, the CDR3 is TGTGCCAGCAGCTTAGCGACGGACACTTTGCAGTACTTC. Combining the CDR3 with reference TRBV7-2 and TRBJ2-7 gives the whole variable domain GAGVSQSPSNKVTEKGKDVELRCDPISGHTALYWYRQSLGQGLEFLIYFQGNSAPDKSGLPSDRFSAERTGGSVSTLTIQRTQQEDSAVYLCASSLATDTLQYFGPGTRLTVT.

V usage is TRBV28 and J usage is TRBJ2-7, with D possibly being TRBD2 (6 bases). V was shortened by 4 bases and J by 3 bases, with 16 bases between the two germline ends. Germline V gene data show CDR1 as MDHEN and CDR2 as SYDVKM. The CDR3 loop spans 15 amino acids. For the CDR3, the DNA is TGTGCCAGCAGTTCATCCGGGACTCGGGACTACGAGCAGTACTTC. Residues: CASSSSGTRDYEQYF.

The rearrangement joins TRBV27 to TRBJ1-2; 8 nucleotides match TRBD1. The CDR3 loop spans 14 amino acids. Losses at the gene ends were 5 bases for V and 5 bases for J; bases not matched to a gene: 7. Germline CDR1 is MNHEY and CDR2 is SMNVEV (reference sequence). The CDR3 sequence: CASSMDRAGYGYTF. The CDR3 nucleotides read TGTGCCAGCAGTATGGACAGGGCTGGGTATGGCTACACCTTC.

The DNA for the CDR3 is TGTGCCAGCAGCAACCGGGGGGGGCAGCGGGTTGGCTACACCTTC. Protein product: CASSNRGGQRVGYTF. The V gene is TRBV11-3, the J gene TRBJ1-2, with D perhaps TRBD1 (6 bases). The CDR3 runs to 15 residues. The germline gives CDR1 SGHNT, CDR2 YENEEA. V dropped 5 bases and J dropped 7 bases, with 20 bases sitting between them.

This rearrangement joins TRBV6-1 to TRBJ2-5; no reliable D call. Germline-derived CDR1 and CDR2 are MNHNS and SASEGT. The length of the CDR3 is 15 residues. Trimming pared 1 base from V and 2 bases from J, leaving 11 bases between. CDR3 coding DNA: TGTGCCAGCAGTGAAGGGCGGTCTGGGCAAGAGACCCAGTACTTC. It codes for CASSEGRSGQETQYF.

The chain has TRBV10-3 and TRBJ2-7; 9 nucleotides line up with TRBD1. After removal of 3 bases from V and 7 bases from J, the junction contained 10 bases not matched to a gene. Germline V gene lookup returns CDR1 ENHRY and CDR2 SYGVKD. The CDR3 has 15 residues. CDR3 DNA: TGTGCCATCAGTGAACGTCCGGGACAGGGTAGAGAGCAGTACTTC. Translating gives CAISERPGQGREQYF.

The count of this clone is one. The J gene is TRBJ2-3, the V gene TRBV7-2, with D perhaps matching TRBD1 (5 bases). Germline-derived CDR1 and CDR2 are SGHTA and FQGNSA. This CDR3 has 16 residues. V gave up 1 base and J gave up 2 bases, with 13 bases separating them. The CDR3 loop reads CASSLELGQFTDTQYF. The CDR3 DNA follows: TGTGCCAGCAGCTTAGAGTTGGGGCAATTCACAGATACGCAGTATTTT.

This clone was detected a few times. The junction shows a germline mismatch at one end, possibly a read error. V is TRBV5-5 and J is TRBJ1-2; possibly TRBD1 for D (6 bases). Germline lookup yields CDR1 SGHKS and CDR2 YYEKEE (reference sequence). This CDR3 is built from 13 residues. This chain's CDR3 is CASSLWTEEVYTF. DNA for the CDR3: TGTGCTAGCAGCTTGTGGACAGAAGAGGTCTACACCTTC.

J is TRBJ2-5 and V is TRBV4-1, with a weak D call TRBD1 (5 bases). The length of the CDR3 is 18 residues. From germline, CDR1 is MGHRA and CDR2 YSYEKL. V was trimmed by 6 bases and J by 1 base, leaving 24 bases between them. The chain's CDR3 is CASREWATGGDRQETQYF. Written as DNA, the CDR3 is TGCGCCAGCAGAGAATGGGCCACAGGTGGTGATCGCCAAGAGACCCAGTACTTC.

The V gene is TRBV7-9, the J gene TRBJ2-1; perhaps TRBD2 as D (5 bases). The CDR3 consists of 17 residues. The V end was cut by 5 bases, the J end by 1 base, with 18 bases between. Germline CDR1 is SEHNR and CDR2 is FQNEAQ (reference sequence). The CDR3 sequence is CASSPMAHSASYNEQFF. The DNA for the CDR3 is TGTGCCAGCAGCCCTATGGCTCATAGCGCATCCTACAATGAGCAGTTCTTC.

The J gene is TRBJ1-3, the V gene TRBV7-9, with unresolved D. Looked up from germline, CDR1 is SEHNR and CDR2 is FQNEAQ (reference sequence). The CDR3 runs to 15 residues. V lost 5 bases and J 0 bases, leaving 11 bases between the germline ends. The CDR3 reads CASSNPESSGNTIYF. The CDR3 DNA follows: TGTGCCAGCAGCAATCCGGAGAGCTCTGGAAACACCATATATTTT.

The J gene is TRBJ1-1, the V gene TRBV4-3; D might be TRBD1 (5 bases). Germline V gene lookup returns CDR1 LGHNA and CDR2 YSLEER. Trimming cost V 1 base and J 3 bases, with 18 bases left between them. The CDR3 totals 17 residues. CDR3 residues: CASSQGLSLGQDTEAFF. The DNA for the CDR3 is TGCGCCAGCAGCCAAGGGCTGAGTTTGGGGCAGGACACTGAAGCTTTCTTT.

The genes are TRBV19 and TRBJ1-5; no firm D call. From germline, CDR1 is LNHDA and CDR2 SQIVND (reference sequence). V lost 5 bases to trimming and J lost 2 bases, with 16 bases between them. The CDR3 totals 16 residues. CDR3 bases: TGTGCCAGTAGTTTGAGAGAGGCAATGGGCAATCAGCCCCAGCATTTT. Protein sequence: CASSLREAMGNQPQHF. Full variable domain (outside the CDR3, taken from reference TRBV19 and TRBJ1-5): DGGITQSPKYLFRKEGQNVTLSCEQNLNHDAMYWYRQDPGQGLRLIYYSQIVNDFQKGDIAEGYSVSREKKESFPLTVTSAQKNPTAFYLCASSLREAMGNQPQHFGDGTRLSIL.

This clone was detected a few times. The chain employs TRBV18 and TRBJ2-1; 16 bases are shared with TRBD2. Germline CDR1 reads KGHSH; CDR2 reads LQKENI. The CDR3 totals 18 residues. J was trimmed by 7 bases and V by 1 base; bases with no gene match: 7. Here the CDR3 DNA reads TGTGCCAGCTCACCACACTCCCCGGGACTAGCGGGAGGGAATGAGCAGTTCTTC. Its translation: CASSPHSPGLAGGNEQFF.

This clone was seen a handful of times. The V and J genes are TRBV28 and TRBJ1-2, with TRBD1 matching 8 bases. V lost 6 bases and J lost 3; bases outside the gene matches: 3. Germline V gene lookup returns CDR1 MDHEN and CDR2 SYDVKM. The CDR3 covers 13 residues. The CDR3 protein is CASRAQGDYGYTF. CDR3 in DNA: TGTGCCAGCAGGGCACAGGGGGACTATGGCTACACCTTC.

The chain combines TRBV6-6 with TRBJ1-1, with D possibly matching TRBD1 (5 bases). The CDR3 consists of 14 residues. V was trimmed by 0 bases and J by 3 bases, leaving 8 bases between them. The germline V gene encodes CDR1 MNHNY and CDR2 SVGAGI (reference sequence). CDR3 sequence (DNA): TGTGCCAGCAGTTACTCTTGGGGGGACACTGAAGCTTTCTTT. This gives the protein CASSYSWGDTEAFF.

CDR3 in DNA: TGTGCCAGCCCTTTGTCTAGACCGAGGAACAATGAGCAGTTCTTC. The encoded protein is CASPLSRPRNNEQFF. The rearrangement links TRBV6-5 to TRBJ2-1; no reliable D call. Germline V lookup: CDR1 MNHEY, CDR2 SVGAGI. Between the trimmed V and J ends, which lost 8 bases and 5 bases, there was a span of 19 bases. CDR3 length: 15 amino acids.

The CDR3 is CAWSTGNYGYTF. CDR3 bases: TGTGCCTGGAGTACAGGGAACTATGGCTACACCTTC. V is TRBV30 and J is TRBJ1-2, with D possibly TRBD1 on 6 matching bases. Trimming pared 2 bases from V and 2 bases from J, leaving 6 bases between. CDR3 length: 12 amino acids. The germline V gene has CDR1 GTSNPN and CDR2 SVGIG (reference sequence).